One and the same sample provided the 21 T cell receptor beta chains below, sequenced in a study of blood T cell repertoires in COVID-19 (dated by TCRdb to the early 2020s). Receptor amplification or capture employed the immunoSEQ multiplex PCR assay. TCRdb took this table from immuneACCESS and kept in-frame rearrangements with V and J called. Such tables lack part of the clones; where checked against another copy, unresolved V genes explain under half of the gap, and the rest is unexplained. The sample table holds about 160,000 clones, of which 81% were seen once. The top ten hold 11% of the sample. The sequenced material came from peripheral blood. These receptors came from a man between 60 and 75 years old with active or convalescent COVID-19.

The chain carries TRBV3-1 (or the pseudogene TRBV3-2) and TRBJ2-2; D may be TRBD2 (6 bases). Trimming shortened V by 0 bases and J by 8 bases, and 16 bases separated the two germline ends. CDR1 is LGHDT, CDR2 YNNKEL, per germline (reference sequence). The CDR3 consists of 16 residues. The CDR3 DNA follows: TGTGCCAGCAGCCAAGACCCACGCGCGGGGCCGGGGGAGCTGTTTTTT. Its protein product is CASSQDPRAGPGELFF.

The J gene is TRBJ1-1, the V gene TRBV9; possibly TRBD1 for D (6 bases). Germline V gene data show CDR1 as SGDLS and CDR2 as YYNGEE. Trimming removed 0 bases at V and 5 bases at J, with 14 bases between. The CDR3 runs to 15 residues. CDR3 loop: CASSVDQGGWTEAFF. CDR3 DNA: TGTGCCAGCAGCGTAGATCAAGGGGGTTGGACTGAAGCTTTCTTT.

This clone was seen a handful of times. The V and J genes are TRBV7-9 and TRBJ1-4; D not resolved. V lost 6 bases and J lost 11, with 16 bases in between. The length of the CDR3 is 13 residues. Germline CDR1 reads SEHNR; CDR2 reads FQNEAQ (reference sequence). In nucleotides, the CDR3 is TGTGCCAGCAGTTCCGCCCTTGACTGGAAACTGTTTTTT. Translation gives CASSSALDWKLFF. The full variable domain, in which reference TRBV7-9 and TRBJ1-4 provide the parts outside the CDR3, is DTGVSQNPRHKITKRGQNVTFRCDPISEHNRLYWYRQTLGQGPEFLTYFQNEAQLEKSRLLSDRFSAERPKGSFSTLEIQRTEQGDSAMYLCASSSALDWKLFFGSGTQLSVL.

The rearrangement joins TRBV6-1 to TRBJ2-3; weak D call: TRBD1 (5 bases). CDR1 is MNHNS and CDR2 is SASEGT in the germline V gene. The CDR3 runs 16 residues. Trimming cost V 2 bases and J 7 bases, with 19 bases left between them. The CDR3 DNA reads as TGTGCCAGCAGTGAATGGGCAGGGTCCATACTACATACGCAGTATTTT. It yields the protein CASSEWAGSILHTQYF.

This rearrangement joins TRBV11-2 to TRBJ1-1; TRBD1 is a possible D gene (5 bases). The germline V gene has CDR1 SGHAT and CDR2 FQNNGV. The germline V and J ends were trimmed by 4 bases and 2 bases, with 14 bases remaining between them. The CDR3 contains 15 residues. The CDR3 DNA reads TGTGCCAGCAGCTCCCGGGGGTCTTATAACACTGAAGCTTTCTTT. Its protein is CASSSRGSYNTEAFF.

The rearrangement joins TRBV9 to TRBJ2-2; a possible D gene is TRBD2 (5 bases). CDR1 and CDR2 (germline): SGDLS, YYNGEE. Trimming pared 3 bases from V and 1 base from J, leaving 13 bases between. This CDR3 is built from 16 residues. CDR3 in amino acids: CASSALRRGNTGELFF. The CDR3 coding sequence is TGTGCCAGCAGCGCTCTTCGTCGGGGGAACACCGGGGAGCTGTTTTTT.

The rearrangement joins TRBV3-1 (or the pseudogene TRBV3-2) to TRBJ2-1; D is unclear. The CDR3 has 16 amino acids. Germline V gene data show CDR1 as LGHDT and CDR2 as YNNKEL (reference sequence). Trimming stripped 4 bases from V and 0 bases from J, with 13 bases between. DNA for the CDR3: TGTGCCAGCAGCCTTTCGACTTCCAGCTCCTACAATGAGCAGTTCTTC. Residues: CASSLSTSSSYNEQFF.

The chain uses TRBV16 and TRBJ1-2, with a weak D call TRBD1 (5 bases). V lost 2 bases and J lost 3, with 13 bases in between. From germline, CDR1 is KGHSY and CDR2 FQNENV. The CDR3 runs 15 residues. CDR3 sequence: CASSQTSGGDYGYTF. Written as DNA, the CDR3 is TGTGCCAGCAGCCAAACATCGGGGGGGGACTATGGCTACACCTTC.

The chain recombines TRBV11-2 with TRBJ2-5; TRBD2 might be the D (5 bases). Deletions cut 5 bases from V and 7 bases from J, with 14 bases between. Germline V gene lookup returns CDR1 SGHAT and CDR2 FQNNGV. The CDR3 extends over 13 amino acids. CDR3 amino acids: CASSHGERGTQYF. The CDR3 bases are TGTGCCAGCAGCCACGGGGAACGGGGGACCCAGTACTTC. Looking up the rest from reference TRBV11-2 and TRBJ2-5 gives the full variable domain: EAGVAQSPRYKIIEKRQSVAFWCNPISGHATLYWYQQILGQGPKLLIQFQNNGVVDDSQLPKDRFSAERLKGVDSTLKIQPAKLEDSAVYLCASSHGERGTQYFGPGTRLLVL.

The chain employs TRBV3-1 (or the pseudogene TRBV3-2) and TRBJ1-2; a weak D match, TRBD1 (6 bases). The CDR3 extends over 15 amino acids. V was clipped by 5 bases and J by 6 bases, with 19 bases between them. CDR1 and CDR2 from the germline V gene are LGHDT and YNNKEL (reference sequence). For the CDR3, the DNA is TGTGCCAGCAGCGAAAAAATAACAGGGATCCATGGCTACACCTTC. Translation: CASSEKITGIHGYTF.

The J gene is TRBJ1-2, the V gene TRBV5-1, with D possibly being TRBD1 (6 bases). The germline gives CDR1 SGHRS, CDR2 YFSETQ. Trimming took off 5 bases at V and 4 bases at J, with 21 bases between the two ends. This CDR3 has 16 residues. CDR3 in amino acids: CASRLLTGSLGYGYTF. Written as DNA, the CDR3 is TGCGCCAGCAGATTACTAACAGGGTCGCTCGGCTATGGCTACACCTTC.

The chain recombines TRBV15 with TRBJ1-3; TRBD1 is a possible D gene (6 bases). The CDR3 runs to 15 residues. Trimming took 1 base from V and 3 from J, leaving 10 bases between them. Germline-derived CDR1 and CDR2 are LNHNV and YYDKDF (reference sequence). In nucleotides, the CDR3 is TGTGCCACCAGCAGAGCGGACAGCTATGGAAACACCATATATTTT. Translating it yields CATSRADSYGNTIYF.

This clone was observed once. This chain uses TRBV20-1 with TRBJ1-1; D remains unclear. Germline V gene data show CDR1 as DFQATT and CDR2 as SNEGSKA (reference sequence). This CDR3 comprises 11 residues. V was clipped by 0 bases and J by 7 bases, with 6 bases between them. The CDR3 spells CSAREYSEAFF. CDR3 coding DNA: TGCAGTGCTAGAGAGTACAGTGAAGCTTTCTTT.

The CDR3 protein is CSVQGRANEKLFF. The DNA of the CDR3 is TGCAGCGTTCAAGGACGGGCTAATGAAAAACTGTTTTTT. This chain links TRBV29-1 with TRBJ1-4; D remains unclear. Germline CDR1 is SQVTM and CDR2 is ANQGSEA. This CDR3 spans 13 amino acids. The V end was cut by 5 bases, the J end by 3 bases, with 10 bases between.

The V and J genes are TRBV5-4 and TRBJ2-7; D is perhaps TRBD1 (5 bases). The V and J ends lost 1 base and 3 bases respectively, with 14 bases between them. CDR1 and CDR2 from the germline V gene are SGHNT and YYREEE (reference sequence). The CDR3 contains 15 residues. The CDR3 loop reads CASSLSKGIVYEQYF. In DNA, the CDR3 is TGTGCCAGCAGCTTGAGTAAGGGGATTGTCTACGAGCAGTACTTC.

The V and J genes are TRBV24-1 and TRBJ2-7; 9 nucleotides match TRBD1. CDR1 and CDR2 (germline): KGHDR, SFDVKD. The length of the CDR3 is 14 residues. Trimming removed 9 bases from V and 7 bases from J; junction bases left unmatched: 12. CDR3: CATSTGTGIGEQYF. CDR3 sequence (DNA): TGTGCCACCTCCACCGGGACAGGGATCGGGGAGCAGTACTTC.

The rearrangement links TRBV25-1 to TRBJ2-3; no reliable D call. V gave up 4 bases and J gave up 3 bases, with 2 bases separating them. CDR1 is MGHDK and CDR2 is SYGVNS in the germline V gene. CDR3 length: 11 amino acids. The CDR3 protein is CASSATDTQYF. The CDR3, as DNA: TGTGCCAGCAGTGCGACAGATACGCAGTATTTT.

V and J are TRBV15 and TRBJ1-5; the match to TRBD1 covers 8 bases. Germline V lookup: CDR1 LNHNV, CDR2 YYDKDF (reference sequence). The CDR3 has 14 residues. Germline trimming cut 4 bases from V and 7 bases from J; bases unmatched to any gene: 6. The CDR3 DNA sequence: TGTGCCACCAGCAACCGGGACAGGAGACAGCCCCAGCATTTT. Residues: CATSNRDRRQPQHF. The full variable domain, in which reference TRBV15 and TRBJ1-5 provide the parts outside the CDR3, is DAMVIQNPRYQVTQFGKPVTLSCSQTLNHNVMYWYQQKSSQAPKLLFHYYDKDFNNEADTPDNFQSRRPNTSFCFLDIRSPGLGDTAMYLCATSNRDRRQPQHFGDGTRLSIL.

This clone was seen a single time. This sequence joins TRBV14 and TRBJ1-1; D not certain. The CDR3 is made up of 13 amino acids. Deletions cut 4 bases from V and 8 bases from J, with 14 bases between. Germline CDR1 and CDR2: SGHDN and FVKESK. This CDR3 reads CASSRQSRGEAFF. CDR3 coding DNA: TGTGCCAGCAGCCGTCAGTCGCGAGGAGAAGCTTTCTTT.

This rearrangement joins TRBV18 to TRBJ1-4; TRBD1 might be the D (5 bases). The germline gives CDR1 KGHSH, CDR2 LQKENI. CDR3 length: 15 residues. V was cut by 1 base and J by 8 bases, with 14 bases left in between. The CDR3 spells CASSPLQGTQEKLFF. The CDR3 DNA is TGTGCCAGCTCACCACTCCAGGGTACACAAGAAAAACTGTTTTTT. Based on the CDR3 plus reference TRBV18 and TRBJ1-4, the full variable domain is NAGVMQNPRHLVRRRGQEARLRCSPMKGHSHVYWYRQLPEEGLKFMVYLQKENIIDESGMPKERFSAEFPKEGPSILRIQQVVRGDSAAYFCASSPLQGTQEKLFFGSGTQLSVL.

CDR3 coding DNA: TGCGCCAGCAGCCCTTCGGGAGCGGGGGTCACAGATACGCAGTATTTT. Translating it yields CASSPSGAGVTDTQYF. The chain is built from TRBV4-1 and TRBJ2-3; 8 bases align to TRBD2. This CDR3 is 16 amino acids long. Germline CDR1 and CDR2: MGHRA and YSYEKL. V shed 4 bases, J shed 2 bases, and the junction held 8 bases outside the gene matches.